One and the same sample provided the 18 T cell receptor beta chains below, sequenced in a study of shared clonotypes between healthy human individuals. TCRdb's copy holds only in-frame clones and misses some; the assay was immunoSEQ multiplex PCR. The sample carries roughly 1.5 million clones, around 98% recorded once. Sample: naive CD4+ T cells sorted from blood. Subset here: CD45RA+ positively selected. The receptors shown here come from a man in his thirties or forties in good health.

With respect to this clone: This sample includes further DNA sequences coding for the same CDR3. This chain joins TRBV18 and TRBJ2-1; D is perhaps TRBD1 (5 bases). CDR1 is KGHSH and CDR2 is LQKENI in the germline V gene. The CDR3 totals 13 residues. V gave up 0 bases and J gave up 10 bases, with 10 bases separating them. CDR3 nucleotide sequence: TGTGCCAGCTCACCACCCCAGGGTAACGAGCAGTTCTTC. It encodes CASSPPQGNEQFF.

CDR3 bases: TGTGCCAGCAGTAAATTGGGACTAGCGAGACACAATGAGCAGTTCTTC. Amino acids: CASSKLGLARHNEQFF. V gene TRBV28 combines with J gene TRBJ2-1; 10 bases align to TRBD2. The CDR3 sequence is 16 residues long. From germline, CDR1 is MDHEN and CDR2 SYDVKM. Trimming took 5 bases from V and 5 from J; bases not matched to a gene: 9. Full variable domain (outside the CDR3, taken from reference TRBV28 and TRBJ2-1): DVKVTQSSRYLVKRTGEKVFLECVQDMDHENMFWYRQDPGLGLRLIYFSYDVKMKEKGDIPEGYSVSREKKERFSLILESASTNQTSMYLCASSKLGLARHNEQFFGPGTRLTVL.

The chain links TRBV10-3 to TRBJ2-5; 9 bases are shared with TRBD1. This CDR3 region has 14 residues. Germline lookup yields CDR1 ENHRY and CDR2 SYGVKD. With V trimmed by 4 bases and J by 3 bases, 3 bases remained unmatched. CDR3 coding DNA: TGTGCCATCAGTGCCAGGACAGGGGAAGAGACCCAGTACTTC. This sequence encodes CAISARTGEETQYF.

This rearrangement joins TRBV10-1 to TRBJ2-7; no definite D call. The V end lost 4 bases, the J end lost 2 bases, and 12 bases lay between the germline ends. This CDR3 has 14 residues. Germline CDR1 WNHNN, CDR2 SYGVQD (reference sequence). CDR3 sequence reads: CASSGMKVPYEQYF. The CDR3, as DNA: TGCGCCAGCAGTGGGATGAAGGTGCCCTACGAGCAGTACTTC.

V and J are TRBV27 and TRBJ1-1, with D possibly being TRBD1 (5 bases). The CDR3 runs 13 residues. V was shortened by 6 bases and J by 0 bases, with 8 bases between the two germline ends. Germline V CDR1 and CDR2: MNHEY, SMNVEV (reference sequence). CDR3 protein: CASRTDMNTEAFF. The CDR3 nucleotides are TGTGCCAGCAGGACGGACATGAACACTGAAGCTTTCTTT.

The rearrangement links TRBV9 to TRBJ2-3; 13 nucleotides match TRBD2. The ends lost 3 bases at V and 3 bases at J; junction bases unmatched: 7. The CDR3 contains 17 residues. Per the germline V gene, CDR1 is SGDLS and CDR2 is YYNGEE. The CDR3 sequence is CASSERTSGRGTDTQYF. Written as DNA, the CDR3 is TGTGCCAGCAGCGAGAGGACTAGCGGGAGAGGGACAGATACGCAGTATTTT.

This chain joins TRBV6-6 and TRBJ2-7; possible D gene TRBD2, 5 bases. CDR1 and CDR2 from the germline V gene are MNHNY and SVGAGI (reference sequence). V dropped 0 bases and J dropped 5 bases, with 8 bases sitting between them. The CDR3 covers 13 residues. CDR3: CASSYSVGNEQYF. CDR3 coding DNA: TGTGCCAGCAGTTACTCGGTCGGGAACGAGCAGTACTTC.

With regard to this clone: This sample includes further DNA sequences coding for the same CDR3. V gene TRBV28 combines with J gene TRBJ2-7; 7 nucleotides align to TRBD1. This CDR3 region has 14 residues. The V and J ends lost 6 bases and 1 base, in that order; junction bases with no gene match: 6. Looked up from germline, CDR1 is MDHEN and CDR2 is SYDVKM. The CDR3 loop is CASSSTGFSYEQYF. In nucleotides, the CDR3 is TGTGCCAGCAGCTCGACAGGGTTTTCCTACGAGCAGTACTTC.

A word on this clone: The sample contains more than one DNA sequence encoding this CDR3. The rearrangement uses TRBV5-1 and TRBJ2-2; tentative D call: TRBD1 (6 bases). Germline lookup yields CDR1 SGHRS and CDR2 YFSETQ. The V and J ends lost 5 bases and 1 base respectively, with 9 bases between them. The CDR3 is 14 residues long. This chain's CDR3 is CASSLTGNTGELFF. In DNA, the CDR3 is TGCGCCAGCAGTTTGACAGGGAACACCGGGGAGCTGTTTTTT.

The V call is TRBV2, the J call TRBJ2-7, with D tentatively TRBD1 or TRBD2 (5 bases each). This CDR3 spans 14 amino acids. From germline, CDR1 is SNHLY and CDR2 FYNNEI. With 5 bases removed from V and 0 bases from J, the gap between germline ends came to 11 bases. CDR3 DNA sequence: TGTGCCAGCAGTCGAGGGACCAACTCCTACGAGCAGTACTTC. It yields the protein CASSRGTNSYEQYF. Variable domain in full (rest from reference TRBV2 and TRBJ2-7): EPEVTQTPSHQVTQMGQEVILRCVPISNHLYFYWYRQILGQKVEFLVSFYNNEISEKSEIFDDQFSVERPDGSNFTLKIRSTKLEDSAMYFCASSRGTNSYEQYFGPGTRLTVT.

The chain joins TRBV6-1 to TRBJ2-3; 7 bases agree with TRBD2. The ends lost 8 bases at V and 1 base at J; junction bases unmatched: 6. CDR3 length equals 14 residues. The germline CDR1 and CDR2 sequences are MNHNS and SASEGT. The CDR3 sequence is CASRSSGGTDTQYF. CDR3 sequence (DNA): TGTGCCAGCCGATCTAGCGGAGGCACAGATACGCAGTATTTT.

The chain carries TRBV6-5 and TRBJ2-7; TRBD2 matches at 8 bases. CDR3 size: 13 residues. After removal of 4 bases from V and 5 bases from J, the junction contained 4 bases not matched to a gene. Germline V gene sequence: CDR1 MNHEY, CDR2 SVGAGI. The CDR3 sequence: CASSSWTSHEQYF. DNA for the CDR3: TGTGCCAGCAGTTCCTGGACTAGCCACGAGCAGTACTTC.

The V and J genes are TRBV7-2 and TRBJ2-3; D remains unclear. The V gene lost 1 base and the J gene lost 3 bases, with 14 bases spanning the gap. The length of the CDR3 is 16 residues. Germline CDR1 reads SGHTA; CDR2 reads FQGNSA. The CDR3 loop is CASSLGPTVHTDTQYF. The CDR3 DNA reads TGTGCCAGCAGCTTAGGGCCTACCGTCCATACAGATACGCAGTATTTT. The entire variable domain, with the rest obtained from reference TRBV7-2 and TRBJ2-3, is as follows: GAGVSQSPSNKVTEKGKDVELRCDPISGHTALYWYRQSLGQGLEFLIYFQGNSAPDKSGLPSDRFSAERTGGSVSTLTIQRTQQEDSAVYLCASSLGPTVHTDTQYFGPGTRLTVL.

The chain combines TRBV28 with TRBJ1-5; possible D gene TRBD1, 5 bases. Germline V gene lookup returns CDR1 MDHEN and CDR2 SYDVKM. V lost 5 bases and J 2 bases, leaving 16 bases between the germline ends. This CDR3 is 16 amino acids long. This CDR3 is CASSPWQGEGNQPQHF. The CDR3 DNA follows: TGTGCCAGCAGTCCATGGCAAGGGGAAGGCAATCAGCCCCAGCATTTT.

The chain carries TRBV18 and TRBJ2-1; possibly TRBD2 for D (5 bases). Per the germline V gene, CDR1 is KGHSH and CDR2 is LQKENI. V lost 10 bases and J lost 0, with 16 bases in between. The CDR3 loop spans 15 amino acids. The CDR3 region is CAIGRGYSSYNEQFF. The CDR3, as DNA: TGTGCCATAGGCCGGGGTTATAGCTCCTACAATGAGCAGTTCTTC. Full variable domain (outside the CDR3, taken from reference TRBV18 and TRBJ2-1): NAGVMQNPRHLVRRRGQEARLRCSPMKGHSHVYWYRQLPEEGLKFMVYLQKENIIDESGMPKERFSAEFPKEGPSILRIQQVVRGDSAAYFCAIGRGYSSYNEQFFGPGTRLTVL.

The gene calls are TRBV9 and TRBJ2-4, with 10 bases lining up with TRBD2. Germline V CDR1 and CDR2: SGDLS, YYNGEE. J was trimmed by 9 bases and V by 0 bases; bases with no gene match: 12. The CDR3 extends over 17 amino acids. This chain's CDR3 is CASSVAPSGSGVGIQYF. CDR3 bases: TGTGCCAGCAGCGTAGCACCTAGCGGGAGTGGCGTGGGCATTCAGTACTTC. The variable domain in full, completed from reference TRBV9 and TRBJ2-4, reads DSGVTQTPKHLITATGQRVTLRCSPRSGDLSVYWYQQSLDQGLQFLIQYYNGEERAKGNILERFSAQQFPDLHSELNLSSLELGDSALYFCASSVAPSGSGVGIQYFGAGTRLSVL.

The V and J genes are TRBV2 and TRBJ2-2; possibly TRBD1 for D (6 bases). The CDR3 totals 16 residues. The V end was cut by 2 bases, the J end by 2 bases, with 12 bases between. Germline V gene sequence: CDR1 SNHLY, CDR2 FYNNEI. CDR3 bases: TGTGCCAGCAGTGAAAGCGTACAGGGTAACACCGGGGAGCTGTTTTTT. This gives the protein CASSESVQGNTGELFF.

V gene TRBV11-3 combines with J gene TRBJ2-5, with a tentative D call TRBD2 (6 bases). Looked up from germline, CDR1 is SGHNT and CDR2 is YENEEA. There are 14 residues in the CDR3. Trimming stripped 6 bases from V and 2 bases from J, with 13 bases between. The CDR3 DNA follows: TGTGCCAGCAGTCCCGGGAGACTTCAAGAGACCCAGTACTTC. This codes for CASSPGRLQETQYF.